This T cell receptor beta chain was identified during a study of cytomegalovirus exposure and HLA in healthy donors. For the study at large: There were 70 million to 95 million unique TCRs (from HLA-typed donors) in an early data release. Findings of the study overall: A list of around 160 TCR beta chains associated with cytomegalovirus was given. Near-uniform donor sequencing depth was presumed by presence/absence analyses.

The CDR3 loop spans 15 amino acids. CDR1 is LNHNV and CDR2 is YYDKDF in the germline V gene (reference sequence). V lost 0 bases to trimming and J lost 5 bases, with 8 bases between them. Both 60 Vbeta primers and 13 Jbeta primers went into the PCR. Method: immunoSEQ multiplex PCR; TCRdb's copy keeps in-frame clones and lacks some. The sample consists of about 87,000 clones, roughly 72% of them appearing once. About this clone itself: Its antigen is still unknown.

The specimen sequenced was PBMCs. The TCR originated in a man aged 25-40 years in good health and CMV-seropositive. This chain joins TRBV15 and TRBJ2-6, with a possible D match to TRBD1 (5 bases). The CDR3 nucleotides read TGTGCCACCAGCAGAGAGGGGCTCTGGGCCAACGTCCTGACTTTC. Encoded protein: CATSREGLWANVLTF.